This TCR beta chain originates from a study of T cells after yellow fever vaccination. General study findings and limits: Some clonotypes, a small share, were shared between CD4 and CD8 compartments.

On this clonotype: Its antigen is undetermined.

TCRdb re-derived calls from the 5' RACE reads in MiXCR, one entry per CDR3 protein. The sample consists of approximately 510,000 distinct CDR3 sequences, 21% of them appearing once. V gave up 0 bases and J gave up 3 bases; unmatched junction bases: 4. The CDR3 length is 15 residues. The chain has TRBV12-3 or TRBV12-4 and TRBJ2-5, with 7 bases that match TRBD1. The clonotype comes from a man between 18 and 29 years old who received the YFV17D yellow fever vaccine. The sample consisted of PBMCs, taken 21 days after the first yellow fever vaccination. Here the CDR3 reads CASSLAGTAEETQYF. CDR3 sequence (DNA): TGTGCCAGCAGTTTAGCCGGGACAGCAGAAGAGACCCAGTACTTC.